This T cell receptor (beta chain) came from a study of Ad26.COV2.S vaccination and SARS-CoV-2 variants. Documented treatment: roughly 20 received Ad26.COV2.S at low or high dose, single or two shots; about 5 received placebo; per-sample allocation not given. Samples were taken on day 63 after the first vaccine or placebo injection. A Boston adult aged 18-55 years was the donor. Study-level points and caveats: Spike-specific CD8+ and CD4+ T cell responses reportedly showed substantial breadth after vaccination.

Sequencing used immunoSEQ multiplex PCR; TCRdb keeps in-frame clones, though not all of them. The profile covers a few hundred thousand clones, with approximately 92% appearing a single time and around 1.7% taken by the ten largest. Turning to this clone: The antigen is unknown.

Germline lookup yields CDR1 LGHNA and CDR2 YSLEER. The CDR3 has 16 amino acids. Trimming left V 0 bases short and J 1 base short, with 9 bases between. This material consisted of peripheral blood, taken in a trial of Ad26.COV2.S vaccine versus placebo. The source is a person between 18 and 65 years old who received the Ad26.COV2.S COVID-19 vaccine or a placebo. The rearrangement joins TRBV4-3 to TRBJ2-2; D ambiguous. The CDR3, as DNA: TGCGCCAGCAGCCAAGATATCTTAGGGAACACCGGGGAGCTGTTTTTT. This gives the protein CASSQDILGNTGELFF.